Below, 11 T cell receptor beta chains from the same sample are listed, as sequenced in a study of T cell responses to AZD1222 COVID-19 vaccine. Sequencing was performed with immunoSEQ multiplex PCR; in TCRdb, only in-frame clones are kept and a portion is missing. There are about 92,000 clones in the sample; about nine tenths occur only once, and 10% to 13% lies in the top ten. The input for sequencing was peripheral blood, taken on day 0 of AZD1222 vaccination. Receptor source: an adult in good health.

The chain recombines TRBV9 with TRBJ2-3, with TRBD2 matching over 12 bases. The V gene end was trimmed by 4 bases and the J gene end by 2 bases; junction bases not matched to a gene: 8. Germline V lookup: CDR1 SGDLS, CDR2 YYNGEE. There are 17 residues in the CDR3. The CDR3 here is CASSTRTSGTSTDTQYF. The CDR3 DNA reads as TGTGCCAGCAGCACCCGGACTAGCGGGACCTCCACAGATACGCAGTATTTT.

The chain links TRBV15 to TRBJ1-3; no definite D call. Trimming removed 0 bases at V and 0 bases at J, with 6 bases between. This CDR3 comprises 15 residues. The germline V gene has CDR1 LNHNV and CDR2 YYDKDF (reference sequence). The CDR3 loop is CATSRDVGSGNTIYF. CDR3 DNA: TGTGCCACCAGCAGAGATGTGGGCTCTGGAAACACCATATATTTT.

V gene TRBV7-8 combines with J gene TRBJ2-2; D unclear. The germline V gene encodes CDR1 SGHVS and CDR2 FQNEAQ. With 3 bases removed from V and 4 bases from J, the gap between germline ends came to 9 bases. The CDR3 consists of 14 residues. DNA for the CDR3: TGTGCCAGCAGCTTCGCTTCAGTCACCGGGGAGCTGTTTTTT. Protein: CASSFASVTGELFF.

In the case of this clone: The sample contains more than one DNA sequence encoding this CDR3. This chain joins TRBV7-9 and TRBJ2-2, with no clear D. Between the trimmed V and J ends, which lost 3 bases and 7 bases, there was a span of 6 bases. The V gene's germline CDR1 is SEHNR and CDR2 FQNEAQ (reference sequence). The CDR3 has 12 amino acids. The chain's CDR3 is CASSFSGGELFF. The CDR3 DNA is TGTGCCAGCAGCTTTTCCGGCGGGGAGCTGTTTTTT.

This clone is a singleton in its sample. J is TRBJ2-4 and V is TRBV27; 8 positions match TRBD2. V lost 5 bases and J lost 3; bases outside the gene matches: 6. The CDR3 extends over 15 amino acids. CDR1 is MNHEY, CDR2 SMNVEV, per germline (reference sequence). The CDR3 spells CASSSLAGGKNIQYF. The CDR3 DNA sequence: TGTGCCAGCAGTAGCCTGGCGGGGGGCAAAAACATTCAGTACTTC.

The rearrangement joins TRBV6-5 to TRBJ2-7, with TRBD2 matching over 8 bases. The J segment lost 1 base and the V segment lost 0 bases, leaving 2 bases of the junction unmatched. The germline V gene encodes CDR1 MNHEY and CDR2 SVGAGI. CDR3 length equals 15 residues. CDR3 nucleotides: TGTGCCAGCAGTTACTCCGGGACTAGGTCCTACGAGCAGTACTTC. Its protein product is CASSYSGTRSYEQYF.

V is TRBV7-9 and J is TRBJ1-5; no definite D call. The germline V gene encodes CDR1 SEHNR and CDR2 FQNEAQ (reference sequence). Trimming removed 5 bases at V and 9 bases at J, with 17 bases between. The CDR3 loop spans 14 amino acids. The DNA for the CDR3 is TGTGCCAGCAGCCCGGATAGCGGTGGTTGGCCCCAGCATTTT. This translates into CASSPDSGGWPQHF.

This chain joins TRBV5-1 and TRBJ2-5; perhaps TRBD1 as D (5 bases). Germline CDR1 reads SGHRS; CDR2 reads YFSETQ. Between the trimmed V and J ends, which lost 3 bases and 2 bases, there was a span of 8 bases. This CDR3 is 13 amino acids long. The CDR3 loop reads CASSSKGQETQYF. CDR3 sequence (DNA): TGCGCCAGCAGCTCTAAGGGGCAAGAGACCCAGTACTTC.

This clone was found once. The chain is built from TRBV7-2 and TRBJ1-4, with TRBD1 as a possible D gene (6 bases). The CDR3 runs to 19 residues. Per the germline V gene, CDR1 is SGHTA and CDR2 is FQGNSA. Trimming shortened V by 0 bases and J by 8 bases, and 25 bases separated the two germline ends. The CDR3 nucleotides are TGTGCCAGCAGCTTAGCTTCCGCACAGGGACACGCCGCCGGGGAAAAACTGTTTTTT. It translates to CASSLASAQGHAAGEKLFF.

The CDR3: CASSLIRDKTEAFF. The CDR3 bases are TGTGCCAGCAGTTTAATCAGGGACAAGACTGAAGCTTTCTTT. The V gene is TRBV28, the J gene TRBJ1-1, with D perhaps TRBD1 (6 bases). With 2 bases removed from V and 5 bases from J, the gap between germline ends came to 12 bases. Germline values: CDR1 MDHEN, CDR2 SYDVKM. The CDR3 spans 14 residues. Combining the CDR3 with reference TRBV28 and TRBJ1-1 gives the whole variable domain DVKVTQSSRYLVKRTGEKVFLECVQDMDHENMFWYRQDPGLGLRLIYFSYDVKMKEKGDIPEGYSVSREKKERFSLILESASTNQTSMYLCASSLIRDKTEAFFGQGTRLTVV.

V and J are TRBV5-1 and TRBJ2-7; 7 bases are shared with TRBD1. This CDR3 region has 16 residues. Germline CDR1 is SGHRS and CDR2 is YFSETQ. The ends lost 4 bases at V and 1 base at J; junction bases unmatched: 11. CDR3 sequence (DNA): TGCGCCAGCAGCCCCGGGCCCGGGACAGAATCCTACGAGCAGTACTTC. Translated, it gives CASSPGPGTESYEQYF.